This T cell receptor (beta chain) was observed in a study of OX40 agonist ivuxolimab in advanced cancers. Whole-study context: An agonistic human IgG2 monoclonal antibody against OX40 (CD134) was given. At 0.01 to 10 mg/kg, ivuxolimab was administered intravenously to patients every 2 weeks. Prior therapy, whether anti-PD-1, anti-PD-L1 or anti-CTLA-4, was allowed, and about 39% had some.

Germline values: CDR1 SGHRS, CDR2 YFSETQ. This CDR3 is 16 amino acids long. The trim removed 0 bases at V and 7 bases at J, leaving 6 bases unmatched. The method was immunoSEQ multiplex PCR; TCRdb's version includes in-frame clones alone and lacks a portion of them. Of some 86,000 clones detected, roughly 88% appear once; the ten largest clones hold 0.33%. This sequence joins TRBV5-1 and TRBJ1-6, with 8 bases lining up with TRBD1. This receptor was identified in an adult with an advanced solid tumor such as melanoma, head and neck, liver or kidney cancer. The specimen was CD4+ or CD8+ T cells sorted from blood, collected in a trial of the OX40 agonist ivuxolimab. CDR3 in amino acids: CASSLGAGGANSPLHF. The CDR3 nucleotides read TGCGCCAGCAGCTTGGGGGCAGGGGGCGCGAATTCACCCCTCCACTTT. Using reference TRBV5-1 and TRBJ1-6 for the parts outside the CDR3, the full variable domain is KAGVTQTPRYLIKTRGQQVTLSCSPISGHRSVSWYQQTPGQGLQFLFEYFSETQRNKGNFPGRFSGRQFSNSRSEMNVSTLELGDSALYLCASSLGAGGANSPLHFGNGTRLTVT.